Presented here are 32 T cell receptor beta chains from one specimen sequenced in a study of blood T cell repertoires in COVID-19. Some clones are missing from TCRdb's copy, which holds only in-frame ones; the method was immunoSEQ multiplex PCR. The sample carries more than 85,000 clones, around 87% recorded once. Sequencing was carried out using peripheral blood. The receptors originated from a man aged 50-59 years with active or convalescent COVID-19.

The chain couples TRBV6-5 to TRBJ1-1; TRBD1 is a possible D gene (6 bases). The CDR3 covers 15 residues. Germline CDR1 MNHEY, CDR2 SVGAGI. V was cut by 0 bases and J by 6 bases, with 14 bases left in between. This CDR3 is CASSYSTRGFAEAFF. CDR3 DNA: TGTGCCAGCAGTTACTCGACCAGGGGTTTCGCTGAAGCTTTCTTT.

The genes are TRBV6-5 and TRBJ2-5, with 7 nucleotides matching TRBD1. This CDR3 is built from 13 residues. V trimming: 8 bases; J trimming: 5 bases; junction bases outside the gene matches: 8. From germline, CDR1 is MNHEY and CDR2 SVGAGI. The CDR3: CASLSTGSETQYF. The DNA of the CDR3 is TGTGCCAGCCTTTCGACAGGGTCGGAGACCCAGTACTTC.

The chain recombines TRBV6-5 with TRBJ1-1; the match to TRBD1 covers 8 bases. CDR1 and CDR2 from the germline V gene are MNHEY and SVGAGI. The CDR3 has 14 amino acids. Unmatched junction bases numbered 6, after V lost 6 bases and J lost 3 bases. The CDR3 DNA is TGTGCCAGCAGGCTACAGGGGGGAGACACTGAAGCTTTCTTT. This sequence encodes CASRLQGGDTEAFF.

This rearrangement joins TRBV21-1 to TRBJ2-1; the table's D call of TRBD1 was not tested on the DNA. TRBV21-1 is deemed a pseudogene. CDR3 length: 15 residues. This CDR3 is CASRPGRDSYNEQFF. The CDR3 nucleotides read TGTGCCTCCAGGCCGGGCAGGGATTCCTACAATGAGCAGTTCTTC.

The chain is built from TRBV25-1 and TRBJ1-6; D call uncertain. Looked up from germline, CDR1 is MGHDK and CDR2 is SYGVNS. The V gene lost 1 base and the J gene lost 7 bases, with 5 bases spanning the gap. This CDR3 is built from 13 residues. CDR3 amino acids: CASSELLNSPLHF. Here the CDR3 DNA reads TGTGCCAGCAGTGAATTGTTAAATTCACCCCTCCACTTT. The whole variable domain, remainder taken from reference TRBV25-1 and TRBJ1-6, is EADIYQTPRYLVIGTGKKITLECSQTMGHDKMYWYQQDPGMELHLIHYSYGVNSTEKGDLSSESTVSRIRTEHFPLTLESARPSHTSQYLCASSELLNSPLHFGNGTRLTVT.

DNA of the CDR3: TGTGCCAGCAGCTTCGGGGGAGGGGGAACAGATACGCAGTATTTT. Amino acids: CASSFGGGGTDTQYF. The rearrangement uses TRBV5-6 and TRBJ2-3; a possible D gene is TRBD2 (7 bases). Trimming left V 2 bases short and J 3 bases short, with 13 bases between. Germline values: CDR1 SGHDT, CDR2 YYEEEE. The CDR3 is 15 residues long. Filled out from reference TRBV5-6 and TRBJ2-3, the complete variable domain reads DAGVTQSPTHLIKTRGQQVTLRCSPKSGHDTVSWYQQALGQGPQFIFQYYEEEERQRGNFPDRFSGHQFPNYSSELNVNALLLGDSALYLCASSFGGGGTDTQYFGPGTRLTVL.

V and J are TRBV5-4 and TRBJ1-6; D not resolved. The CDR3 is 15 amino acids. V lost 1 base, J lost 0 bases, and 5 bases lay in between. The germline V gene has CDR1 SGHNT and CDR2 YYREEE (reference sequence). CDR3 coding DNA: TGTGCCAGCAGCTTGAAGAGCTCCTATAATTCACCCCTCCACTTT. Residues: CASSLKSSYNSPLHF.

The rearrangement uses TRBV7-2 and TRBJ1-2, with 10 positions matching TRBD1. J lost 7 bases, V lost 1 base, and 9 bases had no gene match. The V gene's germline CDR1 is SGHTA and CDR2 FQGNSA. The CDR3 has 16 residues. The CDR3 loop reads CASSLGMTGGAGGYTF. The CDR3 nucleotides are TGTGCCAGCAGCTTAGGGATGACAGGGGGCGCAGGTGGCTACACCTTC.

This sequence joins TRBV6-6 and TRBJ1-3; 7 nucleotides match TRBD1. This CDR3 is 14 amino acids long. Germline assignment: CDR1 MNHNY and CDR2 SVGAGI (reference sequence). The ends lost 8 bases at V and 0 bases at J; junction bases unmatched: 4. Written as DNA, the CDR3 is TGTGCCAGCCGTACAGGGGACTCTGGAAACACCATATATTTT. Its translation: CASRTGDSGNTIYF.

This chain links TRBV10-3 with TRBJ1-2; no firm D call. The germline gives CDR1 ENHRY, CDR2 SYGVKD. This CDR3 spans 14 amino acids. Between the trimmed V and J ends, which lost 2 bases and 0 bases, there was a span of 7 bases. The CDR3 loop is CAISETLANYGYTF. The CDR3 DNA reads as TGTGCCATCAGTGAGACGCTAGCTAACTATGGCTACACCTTC.

The chain has TRBV4-1 and TRBJ2-1; weak D call: TRBD1 (5 bases). The ends were cut back, 1 base at V and 6 bases at J, with 10 bases in the middle. CDR3 size: 14 residues. CDR1 and CDR2 (germline): MGHRA, YSYEKL. CDR3 sequence reads: CASSQVIRANEQFF. CDR3 in DNA: TGCGCCAGCAGCCAAGTAATCAGGGCCAATGAGCAGTTCTTC.

The chain has TRBV7-8 and TRBJ2-2, with 10 bases that match TRBD2. The CDR3 consists of 16 residues. Germline V lookup: CDR1 SGHVS, CDR2 FQNEAQ. The V and J ends lost 5 bases and 4 bases, in that order; junction bases with no gene match: 7. This chain's CDR3 is CASSKYSGGGTGELFF. The DNA of the CDR3 is TGTGCCAGCAGCAAATACAGCGGGGGGGGCACCGGGGAGCTGTTTTTT.

The J gene is TRBJ1-1, the V gene TRBV5-1; no firm D call. Trimming left V 0 bases short and J 0 bases short, with 6 bases between. Germline V gene sequence: CDR1 SGHRS, CDR2 YFSETQ. The CDR3 spans 14 residues. DNA of the CDR3: TGCGCCAGCAGCTTGGGTCGGGTGAACACTGAAGCTTTCTTT. Residues: CASSLGRVNTEAFF.

The chain employs TRBV6-1 and TRBJ1-3; TRBD1 is a possible D gene (5 bases). Germline CDR1 reads MNHNS; CDR2 reads SASEGT. Trimming cost V 2 bases and J 5 bases, with 10 bases left between them. The CDR3 runs 14 residues. CDR3 amino acids: CASSEQGGRNTIYF. The CDR3 DNA reads TGTGCCAGCAGTGAACAGGGCGGTAGAAACACCATATATTTT.

The sample holds one count of this clone. V usage is TRBV5-4 and J usage is TRBJ1-2; 8 bases align to TRBD1. This CDR3 is built from 14 residues. The germline V gene encodes CDR1 SGHNT and CDR2 YYREEE (reference sequence). J lost 7 bases, V lost 0 bases, and 5 bases had no gene match. CDR3: CASSLVGQGGGYTF. The CDR3 DNA is TGTGCCAGCAGCTTGGTCGGACAGGGCGGTGGCTACACCTTC.

This sequence joins TRBV21-1 and TRBJ2-3; the table's D gene call, TRBD2, was not cross checked with the DNA. TRBV21-1 represents a pseudogene. CDR3 length equals 22 residues. CDR3 loop: CASSLKSPETSGGCPSTDTQYF. The CDR3 region has the DNA TGTGCCAGCAGCCTAAAGTCCCCCGAGACTAGCGGGGGATGCCCTAGCACAGATACGCAGTATTTT.

V usage is TRBV19 and J usage is TRBJ2-1; 12 bases are shared with TRBD1. V lost 7 bases to trimming and J lost 6 bases; unmatched junction nucleotides: 7. Germline V gene lookup returns CDR1 LNHDA and CDR2 SQIVND (reference sequence). This CDR3 has 15 amino acids. This CDR3 is CASKPGTGGINEQFF. The CDR3 region has the DNA TGTGCCAGTAAACCCGGGACAGGGGGCATCAATGAGCAGTTCTTC.

This clone was found once. The V call is TRBV30, the J call TRBJ2-1; the match to TRBD2 covers 8 bases. V shed 3 bases, J shed 2 bases, and the junction held 6 bases outside the gene matches. Per germline, CDR1 GTSNPN and CDR2 SVGIG (reference sequence). This CDR3 is built from 15 residues. The CDR3 DNA follows: TGTGCCTGGAGAGTTGGCGGGGGGCCCTACAATGAGCAGTTCTTC. Its translation: CAWRVGGGPYNEQFF.

The CDR3 nucleotides are TGCGCCAGCAGCTTGCTACTAGCGGGGGGGTCAGATACGCAGTATTTT. Protein sequence: CASSLLLAGGSDTQYF. This chain connects TRBV5-1 to TRBJ2-3; 13 nucleotides agree with TRBD2. The CDR3 spans 16 residues. The ends lost 1 base at V and 4 bases at J; junction bases unmatched: 3. Germline values: CDR1 SGHRS, CDR2 YFSETQ.

The J gene is TRBJ1-2, the V gene TRBV19; 9 bases fit TRBD1. The CDR3 loop spans 16 amino acids. With 5 bases clipped from V and 7 bases from J, the junction kept 14 bases outside the gene matches. The germline CDR1 and CDR2 sequences are LNHDA and SQIVND (reference sequence). CDR3 sequence reads: CASSLQTGGDLSGYTF. Here the CDR3 DNA reads TGTGCCAGTAGTCTTCAAACAGGGGGCGACCTCTCTGGCTACACCTTC. The whole variable domain, remainder taken from reference TRBV19 and TRBJ1-2, is DGGITQSPKYLFRKEGQNVTLSCEQNLNHDAMYWYRQDPGQGLRLIYYSQIVNDFQKGDIAEGYSVSREKKESFPLTVTSAQKNPTAFYLCASSLQTGGDLSGYTFGSGTRLTVV.

The gene calls are TRBV5-8 and TRBJ2-3; the D is unclear. V was clipped by 7 bases and J by 0 bases, with 18 bases between them. Germline CDR1 SGHTS, CDR2 YDEGEE. The CDR3 spans 16 residues. Here the CDR3 reads CASPKPPFQSTDTQYF. CDR3 coding DNA: TGTGCCAGCCCGAAGCCGCCATTTCAAAGCACAGATACGCAGTATTTT.

A word on this clone: The junction does not match germline at one end; this may be a read error. Other DNA sequences in the sample encode the same CDR3. The chain combines TRBV4-3 with TRBJ1-6, with no clear D. Germline V gives CDR1 LGHNA, CDR2 YSLEER. The CDR3 has 16 amino acids. CDR3 DNA: TGCGCCAGTAGCCAAGATGGGAGCTCCTATAATTCACCCCTCCACTTT. Translation: CASSQDGSSYNSPLHF.

V and J are TRBV5-3 and TRBJ1-4; maybe TRBD1 (5 bases). TRBV5-3 is an open reading frame, and its role is uncertain. Trimming stripped 4 bases from V and 4 bases from J, with 23 bases between. The CDR3 extends over 18 amino acids. CDR3 sequence: CARSPSLGGERDNEKLFF. The DNA for the CDR3 is TGTGCCAGAAGCCCTAGTCTGGGGGGGGAACGGGATAATGAAAAACTGTTTTTT.

The gene calls are TRBV18 and TRBJ2-7; 8 bases fit TRBD1. Germline values: CDR1 KGHSH, CDR2 LQKENI. CDR3 length: 17 amino acids. V shed 3 bases, J shed 7 bases, and the junction held 17 bases outside the gene matches. CDR3 DNA: TGTGCCAGCTCACCCACTGAGGCCCTGGGACAGGTTGGGGAGCAGTACTTC. It translates to CASSPTEALGQVGEQYF. The full variable domain, completed using reference TRBV18 and TRBJ2-7, is NAGVMQNPRHLVRRRGQEARLRCSPMKGHSHVYWYRQLPEEGLKFMVYLQKENIIDESGMPKERFSAEFPKEGPSILRIQQVVRGDSAAYFCASSPTEALGQVGEQYFGPGTRLTVT.

The chain is built from TRBV12-3 or TRBV12-4 and TRBJ2-5; D is possibly TRBD2 (5 bases). CDR3 length: 13 amino acids. The V gene lost 6 bases and the J gene lost 5 bases, with 13 bases spanning the gap. CDR3 sequence reads: CASRLGVLETQYF. In DNA form, the CDR3 reads TGTGCCAGCAGGCTCGGGGTCCTGGAGACCCAGTACTTC.

In its sample, this clone was seen once. The chain combines TRBV30 with TRBJ1-1; 7 bases agree with TRBD1. Germline loops: CDR1 GTSNPN, CDR2 SVGIG (reference sequence). The CDR3 is 13 residues long. V was clipped by 2 bases and J by 4 bases; unmatched bases: 4. CDR3 bases: TGTGCCTGGAGTACCCAGGGGGGCACTGAAGCTTTCTTT. Residues: CAWSTQGGTEAFF.

DNA of the CDR3: TGTGCCAGCAGCCTAGATAGGACAGGGAAAGATGGCTACACCTTC. This gives the protein CASSLDRTGKDGYTF. The chain couples TRBV2 to TRBJ1-2; 8 bases map to TRBD1. Germline assignment: CDR1 SNHLY and CDR2 FYNNEI. V was pared by 6 bases and J by 6 bases, with 12 bases of the junction left unmatched. This CDR3 comprises 15 residues.

This chain joins TRBV11-3 and TRBJ2-3; D remains ambiguous. Trimming shortened V by 5 bases and J by 3 bases, and 12 bases separated the two germline ends. Germline lookup yields CDR1 SGHNT and CDR2 YENEEA. CDR3 length: 14 residues. CDR3: CASSQIDKTDTQYF. In nucleotides, the CDR3 is TGTGCCAGCAGCCAAATCGACAAAACAGATACGCAGTATTTT.

In DNA, the CDR3 is TGCGCCAGCAGCCAAGATATCGCAGGGATGGGAACTGAAGCTTTCTTT. Translating gives CASSQDIAGMGTEAFF. This chain joins TRBV4-3 and TRBJ1-1, with D possibly TRBD1 on 5 matching bases. V lost 0 bases, J lost 5 bases, and 16 bases lay in between. CDR3 length equals 16 residues. Germline V gene lookup returns CDR1 LGHNA and CDR2 YSLEER.

Worth noting for this clone: The same CDR3 can be traced to other DNA sequences in this sample. The CDR3 coding sequence is TGTGCCAGCAGCCTCGGACAGGGAGGCACTGAAGCTTTCTTT. As protein: CASSLGQGGTEAFF. The J gene is TRBJ1-1, the V gene TRBV6-5, with 8 bases fitting TRBD1. Germline CDR1 reads MNHEY; CDR2 reads SVGAGI. There are 14 residues in the CDR3. The junction had 7 bases not matched to a gene; V was cut back by 6 bases and J by 4 bases.

CDR3 in amino acids: CASTGQQETQYF. CDR3 in DNA: TGTGCCAGCACAGGGCAACAAGAGACCCAGTACTTC. The chain has TRBV6-5 and TRBJ2-5, with D perhaps matching TRBD1 (5 bases). The CDR3 is 12 amino acids. Trimming stripped 7 bases from V and 2 bases from J, with 8 bases between. From germline, CDR1 is MNHEY and CDR2 SVGAGI.

CDR3 bases: TGTGCCAGCAGTGTGGTCCCTAGTCAAGAGACCCAGTACTTC. Protein: CASSVVPSQETQYF. The chain has TRBV2 and TRBJ2-5; D is ambiguous. Germline V gene lookup returns CDR1 SNHLY and CDR2 FYNNEI. Trimming removed 4 bases from V and 2 bases from J, with 11 bases in between. The CDR3 consists of 14 residues.